The rows below give T cell receptor beta chains drawn from one sample of a study of regulatory T cells in long-lasting Graves disease. MiXCR was run by TCRdb on the multiplex PCR reads, yielding one entry per CDR3 protein. The repertoire includes under 450,000 distinct CDR3 sequences, about 12% of them detected once, and approximately 17% sits in the top ten. This sample also belongs to another study, concerning T cells in Graves' hyperthyroidism and ophthalmopathy.

The source material was peripheral blood mononuclear cells (PBMCs), sampled at new diagnosis, from a patient treated with antithyroid drugs. These receptors all come from a woman aged 18 to 35 with Graves disease. Both conserved end residues are part of each CDR3. A D gene is named only where the DNA matches it firmly. For some rows the clone size is stated as once, few or many, or as a class when expanded; others skip it.

DNA: TGTGCCAGTACCCTTGACAGGGGAACTGAAGCTTTCTTT
CDR3: CASTLDRGTEAFF
size: .
V: TRBV19
J: TRBJ1-1
D: TRBD1

DNA: TGTGCCATCATGACAGGGGGCGACGGCACCGGGGAGCTGTTTTTT
CDR3: CAIMTGGDGTGELFF
size: many
V: TRBV10-3
J: TRBJ2-2
D: TRBD1

DNA: TGCAGTGCTGGTAGTGACAGGGGGAACTATGGCTACACCTTC
CDR3: CSAGSDRGNYGYTF
size: few
V: TRBV20-1
J: TRBJ1-2
D: TRBD1

DNA: TGTGCCAGCAGCTTAGAGGGGGCTCAGCCCCAGCATTTT
CDR3: CASSLEGAQPQHF
size: many
V: TRBV7-9
J: TRBJ1-5
D: TRBD1

DNA: TGTGCCATCAGGACGGGGCCCGGAAACACCATATATTTT
CDR3: CAIRTGPGNTIYF
size: few
V: TRBV10-3
J: TRBJ1-3
D: .

DNA: TGTGCCAGCAGCCTAAGAATTACAGGGGTGAACACTGAAGCTTTCTTT
CDR3: CASSLRITGVNTEAFF
size: many
V: TRBV11-2
J: TRBJ1-1
D: TRBD1

DNA: TGTGCCAGCAGCTTAGTGGGTAGGCTAGCGGGGGATGATGAGCAGTTCTTC
CDR3: CASSLVGRLAGDDEQFF
size: many
V: TRBV7-6
J: TRBJ2-1
D: TRBD2

DNA: TGTGCCTACTGGGGGGATTATCAAGAGACCCAGTACTTC
CDR3: CAYWGDYQETQYF
size: many
V: TRBV6-1
J: TRBJ2-5
D: .

DNA: TGTGCCAGCAGCCAAGGTCCTGAGGCGGCTAGCACAGATACGCAGTATTTT
CDR3: CASSQGPEAASTDTQYF
size: .
V: TRBV4-2
J: TRBJ2-3
D: .

DNA: TGTGCCAGCAGCCAAGTCTCGGGACTAGAGTACCAAGAGACCCAGTACTTC
CDR3: CASSQVSGLEYQETQYF
size: few
V: TRBV4-2
J: TRBJ2-5
D: TRBD2

DNA: TGTGCCACCAGCAGCGGCCGAGGGGGTCCTAGCAATCAGCCCCAGCATTTT
CDR3: CATSSGRGGPSNQPQHF
size: many
V: TRBV15
J: TRBJ1-5
D: .

DNA: TGCAGTGCTCTAATACCGACAGATAACTATGGCTACACCTTC
CDR3: CSALIPTDNYGYTF
size: many
V: TRBV20-1
J: TRBJ1-2
D: .

DNA: TGCAGCGCCCGTGGGCGAACCTACCAAAATGAGCAGTTCTTC
CDR3: CSARGRTYQNEQFF
size: many
V: TRBV29-1
J: TRBJ2-1
D: .

DNA: TGTGCCAGCAGTTCCCCGACCAAAAGTGTCCCCACCCCTTACAATGAGCAGTTCTTC
CDR3: CASSSPTKSVPTPYNEQFF
size: many
V: TRBV7-2
J: TRBJ2-1
D: .

DNA: TGCGCCAGCAGCCATAGCGGAAACCCTAGCACAGATACGCAGTATTTT
CDR3: CASSHSGNPSTDTQYF
size: few
V: TRBV4-1
J: TRBJ2-3
D: .

DNA: TGTGCCAGCAGCCAATACCTCGGACAGCCACTTAAAGAGACCCAGTACTTC
CDR3: CASSQYLGQPLKETQYF
size: .
V: TRBV14
J: TRBJ2-5
D: .

DNA: TGTGCCAGCAGCTTAGATCTGGGGGCCCACGAGCAGTACTTC
CDR3: CASSLDLGAHEQYF
size: few
V: TRBV7-9
J: TRBJ2-7
D: .

DNA: TGTGCCACCAGCAGAGATTATGTCCTCTCATTCCGGACAGGCGCCGGGGAGCTGTTTTTT
CDR3: CATSRDYVLSFRTGAGELFF
size: many
V: TRBV15
J: TRBJ2-2
D: TRBD1

DNA: TGTGCCAGCAGCCCCTACAGGGACGAGCAGTACTTC
CDR3: CASSPYRDEQYF
size: many
V: TRBV28
J: TRBJ2-7
D: .

DNA: TGCGCCAGCAGCCAAGAATTTTCGTCGGACCTCCAGCCCCAGCATTTT
CDR3: CASSQEFSSDLQPQHF
size: .
V: TRBV4-3
J: TRBJ1-5
D: .

DNA: TGTGCCAGCAGCTTCGGACTAGCGGGGCCGCCTGGGGCCCAGTACTTC
CDR3: CASSFGLAGPPGAQYF
size: many
V: TRBV7-2
J: TRBJ2-5
D: TRBD2

DNA: TGTGCCAGCAGCCCGCCAGCGTTCGATGAGCAGTTCTTC
CDR3: CASSPPAFDEQFF
size: many
V: TRBV11-2
J: TRBJ2-1
D: .

DNA: TGTGCCAGCGCTGGACCGGGCGGCTCTTTCGGACGGGCCTCCTACGAGCAGTACTTC
CDR3: CASAGPGGSFGRASYEQYF
size: many
V: TRBV28
J: TRBJ2-7
D: .

DNA: TGTGCCAGCAGCCCCCCTGGATCCTACCAAGAGACCCAGTACTTC
CDR3: CASSPPGSYQETQYF
size: many
V: TRBV7-6
J: TRBJ2-5
D: .

DNA: TGTGCCAGCAGTTACGGTCCCGTCCCAGGGATTGAAAAACTGTTTTTT
CDR3: CASSYGPVPGIEKLFF
size: many
V: TRBV6-2/TRBV6-3
J: TRBJ1-4
D: .

DNA: TGTGCCACCGGACAGGGAAGAGGCTACACCTTC
CDR3: CATGQGRGYTF
size: .
V: TRBV19
J: TRBJ1-2
D: TRBD1

DNA: TGTGCCATCAGTGTTCGGGACAGGGGCGGTCGGGCAGATACGCAGTATTTT
CDR3: CAISVRDRGGRADTQYF
size: few
V: TRBV10-3
J: TRBJ2-3
D: TRBD1

DNA: TGCAGCGCCCCAGGACAGGCCCATGAGCAGTTCTTC
CDR3: CSAPGQAHEQFF
size: .
V: TRBV29-1
J: TRBJ2-1
D: TRBD1

DNA: TGCGCCAGCAGCCAATCGCAGGGGGTCCCCTATGGCTACACCTTC
CDR3: CASSQSQGVPYGYTF
size: once
V: TRBV4-3
J: TRBJ1-2
D: TRBD1

DNA: TGTGCCAGCAGCTTAGCGGAGGACTACGAGCAGTACTTC
CDR3: CASSLAEDYEQYF
size: many
V: TRBV7-8
J: TRBJ2-7
D: .

DNA: TGCAGCGTTGAAGGGGTGGCCTGGCAAATAGAGACCCAGTACTTC
CDR3: CSVEGVAWQIETQYF
size: .
V: TRBV29-1
J: TRBJ2-5
D: .

DNA: TGTGCCAGCAGTTTAAACTGGGCCTCGGGCACTGAAGCTTTCTTT
CDR3: CASSLNWASGTEAFF
size: many
V: TRBV12-3/TRBV12-4
J: TRBJ1-1
D: .

DNA: TGTGCCAGCAGCCTGTGGCTAGCGGATCTAAATACGCAGTATTTT
CDR3: CASSLWLADLNTQYF
size: many
V: TRBV11-2
J: TRBJ2-3
D: TRBD2

DNA: TGTGCCAGCAGAGGGGCCCTGGGGAGGAAGCGGGATGCGAATGAGCAGTTCTTC
CDR3: CASRGALGRKRDANEQFF
size: many
V: TRBV11-2
J: TRBJ2-1
D: TRBD2

DNA: TGTGCCAGCACACAACGGGGGGGGACTGAAGCTTTCTTT
CDR3: CASTQRGGTEAFF
size: many
V: TRBV7-8
J: TRBJ1-1
D: .

DNA: TGTGCCTGGAGTGGCCCCAGTACGACAGGTCGGAGGATCGGTCAGCCCCAGCATTTT
CDR3: CAWSGPSTTGRRIGQPQHF
size: many
V: TRBV30
J: TRBJ1-5
D: .

DNA: TGTGCCAGCAGTTGGAGCGGGGGGCCCTACGAGCAGTACTTC
CDR3: CASSWSGGPYEQYF
size: .
V: TRBV12-3/TRBV12-4
J: TRBJ2-7
D: TRBD2

DNA: TGTGCCAGCAGTTACGACCACCAAGAGACCCAGTACTTC
CDR3: CASSYDHQETQYF
size: many
V: TRBV6-2/TRBV6-3
J: TRBJ2-5
D: .

DNA: TGTGCCAGCATGAACCCGAACTATGGCTACACCTTC
CDR3: CASMNPNYGYTF
size: many
V: TRBV6-1
J: TRBJ1-2
D: .

DNA: TGTGCCAGCAGCATCGGCCGACCCGTACTGTTCTTC
CDR3: CASSIGRPVLFF
size: many
V: TRBV7-2
J: TRBJ2-1
D: .

DNA: TGTGCCAGCAGCCAAGAAAACTATAATTCACCCCTCCACTTT
CDR3: CASSQENYNSPLHF
size: many
V: TRBV7-2
J: TRBJ1-6
D: .

DNA: TGTGCCAGCAGCCTCGGGACAGAATCCTACAATGAGCAGTTCTTC
CDR3: CASSLGTESYNEQFF
size: many
V: TRBV7-2
J: TRBJ2-1
D: TRBD1

DNA: TGTGCCAGCAGTTTACTCGCCCCGGGAGTCTACAATGAGCAGTTCTTC
CDR3: CASSLLAPGVYNEQFF
size: .
V: TRBV27
J: TRBJ2-1
D: .

DNA: TGTGCCAGCAGACATTACACTGAAGCTTTCTTT
CDR3: CASRHYTEAFF
size: many
V: TRBV7-9
J: TRBJ1-1
D: .

DNA: TGTGCCAGCTCCCCAGGGGTAGACTTCTCCTACGAGCAGTACTTC
CDR3: CASSPGVDFSYEQYF
size: many
V: TRBV18
J: TRBJ2-7
D: .

DNA: TGTGCCAGCAGCTTAGACGGGACTAGTTCGGATGAGCAGTTCTTC
CDR3: CASSLDGTSSDEQFF
size: .
V: TRBV11-2
J: TRBJ2-1
D: TRBD2

DNA: TGTGCCAGTAGTCCATCCCGGGGCGGTACTAACTATGGCTACACCTTC
CDR3: CASSPSRGGTNYGYTF
size: .
V: TRBV19
J: TRBJ1-2
D: .

DNA: TGTGCCAGCAGTTCCCCTCTAGCGGGACGGAGGAGTGAGCAGTTCTTC
CDR3: CASSSPLAGRRSEQFF
size: many
V: TRBV12-3/TRBV12-4
J: TRBJ2-1
D: TRBD2

DNA: TGTGCCAGCAGCTTGGGGACAGAAGAGACCCAGTACTTC
CDR3: CASSLGTEETQYF
size: many
V: TRBV6-2/TRBV6-3
J: TRBJ2-5
D: TRBD1

DNA: TGTGCCAGCAGTGAACAAGTTACGTGGTCGAACTATGGCTACACCTTC
CDR3: CASSEQVTWSNYGYTF
size: many
V: TRBV2
J: TRBJ1-2
D: .

DNA: TGTGCCAGCAGTCCAGGGCTCTACTACAATGAGCAGTTCTTC
CDR3: CASSPGLYYNEQFF
size: many
V: TRBV12-3/TRBV12-4
J: TRBJ2-1
D: .